The source of this TCR beta chain is a study of identical twins. Overall study findings and caveats: Zero-insertion analyses were open to partial confounding by invariant MAIT and iNKT cells.

The CDR3 runs to 15 residues. The germline V gene encodes CDR1 SEHNR and CDR2 FQNEAQ (reference sequence). The V end lost 2 bases, the J end lost 4 bases, and 12 bases lay between the germline ends. TCRdb recomputed calls from the 5' RACE reads with MiXCR, one row per CDR3 protein. Here the sample spans about 470,000 distinct CDR3 sequences, roughly 24% being singletons. About this clonotype itself: The antigen is undetermined.

This same sample was also taken into another study, of T cells expressing NK-cell markers.

Input material: CD4+ T cells sorted from blood. This TCR was recovered from a woman aged 18-29 years in good health. This chain uses TRBV7-9 with TRBJ2-1; weak D call: TRBD1 (5 bases). In DNA form, the CDR3 reads TGTGCCAGCAGCTTAACGTGGGGCACTTACAATGAGCAGTTCTTC. Amino acid sequence: CASSLTWGTYNEQFF.